The next 11 T cell receptor beta chains were all read from a single sample in a study of T-cell reconstitution after alpha-beta-depleted transplantation in children. A TCRbeta library incorporating unique molecular identifiers was prepared. Via MiXCR, TCRdb re-called the PCR reads, giving one row per CDR3 protein. The sample includes about 600,000 distinct CDR3 sequences, more than 20% of them seen just once. The sequences come from PBMCs, mostly from graft donor cells, collected 360 days after TCRalphabeta/CD19-depleted stem cell transplant. Receptors originate from a boy younger than two who had a stem cell transplant for acute myeloid leukemia, so the T cells may come from the graft donor.

This clonotype has just a few counts. The rearrangement uses TRBV20-1 and TRBJ2-3; D gene unclear. The CDR3 spans 13 residues. Germline values: CDR1 DFQATT, CDR2 SNEGSKA (reference sequence). V was cut by 3 bases and J by 2 bases, with 9 bases left in between. The CDR3 coding sequence is TGCAGTGCTAGTACCGTTTTCACAGATACGCAGTATTTT. The encoded protein is CSASTVFTDTQYF.

V usage is TRBV5-1 and J usage is TRBJ1-3; D call uncertain. CDR1 and CDR2 from the germline V gene are SGHRS and YFSETQ. The CDR3 runs 16 residues. The V end was cut by 0 bases, the J end by 0 bases, with 10 bases between. The DNA for the CDR3 is TGCGCCAGCAGCTTGGATATTCCAGTCTCTGGAAACACCATATATTTT. Its protein product is CASSLDIPVSGNTIYF. The whole variable domain, filled in from reference TRBV5-1 and TRBJ1-3, reads KAGVTQTPRYLIKTRGQQVTLSCSPISGHRSVSWYQQTPGQGLQFLFEYFSETQRNKGNFPGRFSGRQFSNSRSEMNVSTLELGDSALYLCASSLDIPVSGNTIYFGEGSWLTVV.

The chain links TRBV20-1 to TRBJ2-1; D is perhaps TRBD1 (6 bases). This CDR3 is 14 amino acids long. Germline V gene sequence: CDR1 DFQATT, CDR2 SNEGSKA (reference sequence). V lost 6 bases and J lost 3, with 15 bases in between. CDR3 protein: CSALSDRLYNEQFF. In nucleotides, the CDR3 is TGCAGTGCGCTTTCGGACAGACTCTACAATGAGCAGTTCTTC.

This clonotype has at least ten counts. The V gene is TRBV12-3 or TRBV12-4, the J gene TRBJ2-7; no clear D. Between the trimmed V and J ends, which lost 3 bases and 7 bases, there was a span of 10 bases. This CDR3 comprises 12 residues. The CDR3 here is CASSFGQNEQYF. The CDR3 coding sequence is TGTGCCAGCAGTTTTGGGCAAAATGAGCAGTACTTC.

There are a few counts of this clonotype. The chain recombines TRBV7-2 with TRBJ2-3; D is undetermined. In germline, CDR1 is SGHTA, CDR2 FQGNSA. The CDR3 spans 16 residues. With 5 bases removed from V and 0 bases from J, the gap between germline ends came to 15 bases. The DNA for the CDR3 is TGTGCCAGCAGCCAGCGACCGCCTCGGAGCACAGATACGCAGTATTTT. Translated, it gives CASSQRPPRSTDTQYF.

In this sample, this clonotype turned up many times. The chain joins TRBV7-9 to TRBJ1-6; D is perhaps TRBD1 (5 bases). The V gene lost 1 base and the J gene lost 10 bases, with 11 bases spanning the gap. The CDR3 sequence is 14 residues long. Germline V CDR1 and CDR2: SEHNR, FQNEAQ (reference sequence). For the CDR3, the DNA is TGTGCCAGCAGCTTAGGCGCAGGGTACTCACCCCTCCACTTT. This sequence encodes CASSLGAGYSPLHF. Supplemented by reference TRBV7-9 and TRBJ1-6, the full variable domain reads DTGVSQNPRHKITKRGQNVTFRCDPISEHNRLYWYRQTLGQGPEFLTYFQNEAQLEKSRLLSDRFSAERPKGSFSTLEIQRTEQGDSAMYLCASSLGAGYSPLHFGNGTRLTVT.

This clonotype came up many times. The CDR3 DNA reads TGCAGCGGTACCCCTCAGGGGGCCCGCACAGATACGCAGTATTTT. This sequence encodes CSGTPQGARTDTQYF. The V and J genes are TRBV29-1 and TRBJ2-3; TRBD1 agrees at 8 bases. V trimming: 7 bases; J trimming: 1 base; junction bases outside the gene matches: 10. This CDR3 is built from 15 residues. From germline, CDR1 is SQVTM and CDR2 ANQGSEA.

The chain has TRBV12-5 and TRBJ1-1; no clear D. Per the germline V gene, CDR1 is LGHNT and CDR2 is FRNRAP. The ends were cut back, 1 base at V and 7 bases at J, with 7 bases in the middle. The CDR3 length is 12 residues. In nucleotides, the CDR3 is TGTGCTAGTGGTTTGGAGGTAATTGAAGCTTTCTTT. Its protein is CASGLEVIEAFF.

This clonotype was counted between two and nine times. This chain links TRBV20-1 with TRBJ2-7; 9 bases match TRBD1. The junction had 14 bases not matched to a gene; V was cut back by 5 bases and J by 3 bases. Germline CDR1 reads DFQATT; CDR2 reads SNEGSKA (reference sequence). The CDR3 consists of 16 residues. The CDR3 nucleotides read TGCAGTGCTTCCCCAGGTGGGGACAGGGATTACTACGAGCAGTACGTC. It is translated as CSASPGGDRDYYEQYV.

The sample holds many counts of this clonotype. V usage is TRBV18 and J usage is TRBJ2-1, with D hard to call. Trimming pared 4 bases from V and 1 base from J, leaving 11 bases between. Per the germline V gene, CDR1 is KGHSH and CDR2 is LQKENI. The CDR3 spans 15 residues. The CDR3 nucleotides are TGTGCCAGCTCACTCCAGTGGGGTTCCTACAATGAGCAGTTCTTC. Translating it yields CASSLQWGSYNEQFF.

V gene TRBV24-1 combines with J gene TRBJ1-5; D remains unclear. The germline CDR1 and CDR2 sequences are KGHDR and SFDVKD. The CDR3 is 14 residues long. V lost 3 bases and J 4 bases, leaving 9 bases between the germline ends. CDR3 sequence (DNA): TGTGCCACCAGTGATCCCACGGGGAATCAGCCCCAGCATTTT. Amino acids: CATSDPTGNQPQHF.